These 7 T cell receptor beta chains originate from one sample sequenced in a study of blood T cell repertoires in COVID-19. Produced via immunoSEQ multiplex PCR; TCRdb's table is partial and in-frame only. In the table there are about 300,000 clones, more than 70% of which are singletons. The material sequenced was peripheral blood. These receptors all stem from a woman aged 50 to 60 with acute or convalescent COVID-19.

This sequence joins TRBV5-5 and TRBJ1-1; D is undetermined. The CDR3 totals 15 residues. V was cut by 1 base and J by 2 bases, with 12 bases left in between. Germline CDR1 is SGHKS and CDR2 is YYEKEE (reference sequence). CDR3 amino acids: CASSLTRLLNTEAFF. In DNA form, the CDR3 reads TGTGCCAGCAGCTTGACACGCCTTCTCAACACTGAAGCTTTCTTT.

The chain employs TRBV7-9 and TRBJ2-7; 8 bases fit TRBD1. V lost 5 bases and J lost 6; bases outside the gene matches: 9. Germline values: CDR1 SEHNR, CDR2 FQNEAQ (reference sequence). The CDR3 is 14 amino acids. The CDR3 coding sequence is TGTGCCAGCAGCCCCTCGGCCGGGACAGGCGAGCAGTACTTC. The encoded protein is CASSPSAGTGEQYF.

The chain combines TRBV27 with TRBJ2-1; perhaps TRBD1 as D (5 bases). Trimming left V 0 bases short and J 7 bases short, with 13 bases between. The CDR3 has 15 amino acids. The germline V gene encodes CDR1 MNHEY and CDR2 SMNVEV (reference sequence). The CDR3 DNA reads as TGTGCCAGCAGTTTATCGAGCAGGGTTGGGAATGAGCAGTTCTTC. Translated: CASSLSSRVGNEQFF.

The CDR3 here is CASSLVGTGVNEQFF. CDR3 coding DNA: TGTGCCAGCAGCTTAGTAGGGACAGGGGTCAATGAGCAGTTCTTC. This chain uses TRBV11-2 with TRBJ2-1; 10 bases line up with TRBD1. Germline CDR1 is SGHAT and CDR2 is FQNNGV. CDR3 length equals 15 residues. J was trimmed by 6 bases and V by 1 base; bases with no gene match: 3.

The CDR3 nucleotides are TGTGCCAGCAGCTTAGAACTCCGGGGGAACTCCTACAATGAGCAGTTCTTC. It translates to CASSLELRGNSYNEQFF. The chain combines TRBV7-9 with TRBJ2-1; tentatively, D is TRBD2 (6 bases). Germline V lookup: CDR1 SEHNR, CDR2 FQNEAQ (reference sequence). Between the trimmed V and J ends, which lost 1 base and 0 bases, there was a span of 13 bases. The CDR3 runs to 17 residues. Full variable domain (rest looked up from reference TRBV7-9 and TRBJ2-1): DTGVSQNPRHKITKRGQNVTFRCDPISEHNRLYWYRQTLGQGPEFLTYFQNEAQLEKSRLLSDRFSAERPKGSFSTLEIQRTEQGDSAMYLCASSLELRGNSYNEQFFGPGTRLTVL.

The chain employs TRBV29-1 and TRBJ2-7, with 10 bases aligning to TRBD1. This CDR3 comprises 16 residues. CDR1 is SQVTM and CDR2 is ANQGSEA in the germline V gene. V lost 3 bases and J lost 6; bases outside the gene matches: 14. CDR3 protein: CSVDRADRGLRSEQYF. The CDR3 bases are TGCAGCGTTGATAGGGCCGACAGGGGGCTAAGAAGCGAGCAGTACTTC.

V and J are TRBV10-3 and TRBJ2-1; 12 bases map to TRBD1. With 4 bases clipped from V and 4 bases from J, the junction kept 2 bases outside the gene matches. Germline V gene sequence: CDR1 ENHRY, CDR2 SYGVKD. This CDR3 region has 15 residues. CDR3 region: CAISGDRGLYNEQFF. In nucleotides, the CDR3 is TGTGCCATCAGTGGGGACAGGGGGCTGTACAATGAGCAGTTCTTC.